This TCR beta chain derives from a study of cytomegalovirus exposure and HLA in healthy donors. This CDR3 region has 16 residues. Trimming pared 6 bases from V and 6 bases from J, leaving 18 bases between. Germline V gene data show CDR1 as MNHEY and CDR2 as SMNVEV (reference sequence). Both 60 Vbeta primers and 13 Jbeta primers went into the PCR. The repertoire was sequenced with immunoSEQ multiplex PCR; TCRdb's copy has only in-frame clones and lacks some. The data contain 65,000 to 95,000 clones, 65% to 85% of them singletons. Study results and limitations: For most TCR beta V segments, an earlier analysis put the productive rate at about 87% or about 30% of the time. Later analysis associated a missense DCLRE1C variant with TCR beta V- and J-gene trimming. In the analysis, some V segments, TRBV6-2 and TRBV6-3 included, were excluded as indistinguishable.

This clone was found a few times. The antigen is unknown. This chain joins TRBV27 and TRBJ1-6, with D hard to call. The sequenced material came from PBMCs. This TCR came from a man over 45 in good health and CMV-seronegative. This chain's CDR3 is CASSRGGGPGNSPLHF. The CDR3 DNA reads as TGTGCCAGCAGCCGCGGCGGAGGGCCAGGTAATTCACCCCTCCACTTT.